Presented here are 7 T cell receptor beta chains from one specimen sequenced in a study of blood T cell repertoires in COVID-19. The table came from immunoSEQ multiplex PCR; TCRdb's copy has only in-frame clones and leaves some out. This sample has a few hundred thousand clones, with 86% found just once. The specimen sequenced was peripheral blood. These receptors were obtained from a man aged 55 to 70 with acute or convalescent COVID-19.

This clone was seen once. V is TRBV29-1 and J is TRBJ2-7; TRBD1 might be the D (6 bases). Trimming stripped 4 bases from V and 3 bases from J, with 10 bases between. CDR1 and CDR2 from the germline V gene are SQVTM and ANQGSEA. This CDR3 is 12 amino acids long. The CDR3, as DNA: TGCAGCGTTGGACCGGACAGCTACGAGCAGTACTTC. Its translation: CSVGPDSYEQYF.

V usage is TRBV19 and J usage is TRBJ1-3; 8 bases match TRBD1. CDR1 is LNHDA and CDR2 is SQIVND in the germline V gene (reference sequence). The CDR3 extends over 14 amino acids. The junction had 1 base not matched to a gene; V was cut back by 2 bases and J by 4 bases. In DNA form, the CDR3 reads TGTGCCAGTAGTATAAGGACAGGGGGAAACACCATATATTTT. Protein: CASSIRTGGNTIYF.

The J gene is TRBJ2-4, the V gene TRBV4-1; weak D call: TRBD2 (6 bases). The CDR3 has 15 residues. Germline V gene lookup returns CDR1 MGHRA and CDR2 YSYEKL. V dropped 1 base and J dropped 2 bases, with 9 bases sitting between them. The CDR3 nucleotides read TGCGCCAGCAGCCAAGTCGCGGGGTCCAAAAACATTCAGTACTTC. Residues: CASSQVAGSKNIQYF.

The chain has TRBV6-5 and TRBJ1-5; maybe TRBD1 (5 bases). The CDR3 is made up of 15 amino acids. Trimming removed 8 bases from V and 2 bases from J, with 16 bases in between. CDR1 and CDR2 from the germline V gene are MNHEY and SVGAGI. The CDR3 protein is CASGSRGGGNQPQHF. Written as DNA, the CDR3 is TGTGCCAGCGGCTCCCGGGGAGGGGGCAATCAGCCCCAGCATTTT.

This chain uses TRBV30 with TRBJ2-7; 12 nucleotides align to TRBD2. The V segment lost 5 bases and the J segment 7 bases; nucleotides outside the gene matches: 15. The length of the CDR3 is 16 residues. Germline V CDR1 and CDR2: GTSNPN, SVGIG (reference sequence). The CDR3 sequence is CAWVKTSGSPGGEQYF. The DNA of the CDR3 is TGTGCCTGGGTGAAGACTAGCGGGAGCCCCGGGGGTGAGCAGTACTTC.

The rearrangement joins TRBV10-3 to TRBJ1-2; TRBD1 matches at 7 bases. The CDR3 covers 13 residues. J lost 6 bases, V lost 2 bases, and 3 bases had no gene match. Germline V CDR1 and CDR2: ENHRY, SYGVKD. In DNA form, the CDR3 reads TGTGCCATCAGTGAGGACAGGGTCCATGGCTACACCTTC. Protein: CAISEDRVHGYTF.

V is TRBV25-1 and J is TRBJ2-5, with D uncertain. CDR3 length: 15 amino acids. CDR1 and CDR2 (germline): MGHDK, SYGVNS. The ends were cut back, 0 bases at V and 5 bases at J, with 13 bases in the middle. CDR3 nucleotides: TGTGCCAGCAGTGAATACGCGACACCTGATGAGACCCAGTACTTC. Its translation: CASSEYATPDETQYF.